This TCR beta chain was identified during a study of T cells in Graves' hyperthyroidism and ophthalmopathy. Whole-study results and caveats: Most thyroid clonotypes that were expanded above 0.001 also turned up in blood.

Germline assignment: CDR1 SQVTM and CDR2 ANQGSEA. CDR3 length equals 12 residues. V lost 8 bases to trimming and J lost 5 bases, with 15 bases between them. Based on clinical symptoms, serum thyroxine and TRAb, thyroid ultrasound and orbital computed tomography, diagnoses were reached. About this clonotype itself: Its antigen is unknown.

TCR beta CDR3 sequences were amplified from RNA transcripts. The primer set for the first-round RT-PCR of the TCR CDR3 was HTBI. TCRdb processed the multiplex PCR reads anew with MiXCR; each CDR3 protein has one entry. The sample includes about 540,000 distinct CDR3 sequences, roughly 50% of them seen just once. This receptor was identified in a woman under 30 with Graves' hyperthyroidism. This chain links TRBV29-1 with TRBJ1-1; TRBD1 is a possible D gene (5 bases). The sample taken for sequencing was peripheral blood or thyroid tissue (not recorded which). The CDR3, as DNA: TGCAGCCCCGGGGGAGCGGGGACTGAAGCTTTCTTT. This sequence encodes CSPGGAGTEAFF.